The clone carrying this TCR beta chain was seen only a few times. The target antigen is unknown. Unmatched junction bases numbered 12, after V lost 5 bases and J lost 7 bases. Germline V gene sequence: CDR1 MNHEY, CDR2 SMNVEV (reference sequence). This CDR3 contains 17 residues. This sample stems from a study of vaccination and CD4 T cells after COVID-19. Whole-study context: Participants, all vaccine recipients, received two doses of either BNT162b2 or mRNA-1273. The cells in question were stimulated using overlapping spike peptides derived from SARS-CoV-2, HCoV-NL63, HCoV-OC43 and HCoV-229E.

CD4+ T cells that had been cultured provided DNA sequenced with the Oncomine TCR Beta short-read assay. TCRdb reprocessed the PCR reads via MiXCR and lists one record per CDR3 protein. Here the sample spans just under 20,000 distinct CDR3 sequences, around 50% being singletons. Described treatment: 10-day PBMC culture with coronavirus spike peptide pools or control peptides (ViraFEST assay). March to December 2020 was the span of positive PCR dates, which predated US Alpha, Beta and Delta variants. The receptor was isolated from a human donor who had recovered from COVID-19. J is TRBJ2-3 and V is TRBV27; TRBD2 matches at 13 bases. Sequenced input: CD4+ T cells from blood, cultured in vitro. The CDR3 loop reads CASSRSMTSGRLNTQYF. The DNA for the CDR3 is TGTGCCAGCAGTCGCTCGATGACTAGCGGGAGGCTTAATACGCAGTATTTT.